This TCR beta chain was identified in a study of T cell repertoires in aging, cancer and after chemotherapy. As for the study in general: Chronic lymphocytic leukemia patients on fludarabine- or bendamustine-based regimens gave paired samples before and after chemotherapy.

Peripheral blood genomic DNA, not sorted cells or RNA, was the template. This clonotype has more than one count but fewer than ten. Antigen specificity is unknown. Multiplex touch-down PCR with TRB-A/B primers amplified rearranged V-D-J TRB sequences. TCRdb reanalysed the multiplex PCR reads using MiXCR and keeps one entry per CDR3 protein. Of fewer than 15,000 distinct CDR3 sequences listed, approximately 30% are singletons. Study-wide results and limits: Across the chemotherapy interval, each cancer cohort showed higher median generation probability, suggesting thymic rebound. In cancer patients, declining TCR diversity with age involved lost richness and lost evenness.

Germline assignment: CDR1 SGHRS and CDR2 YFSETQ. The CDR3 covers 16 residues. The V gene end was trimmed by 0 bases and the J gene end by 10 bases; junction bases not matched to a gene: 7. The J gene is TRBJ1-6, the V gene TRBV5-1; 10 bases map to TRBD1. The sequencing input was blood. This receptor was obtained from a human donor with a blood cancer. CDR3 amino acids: CASSLDPGTGVSPLHF. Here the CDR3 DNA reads TGCGCCAGCAGCTTGGACCCGGGGACAGGGGTGTCACCCCTCCACTTT.